The clone carrying this T cell receptor (beta chain) was observed a handful of times. This could be a read error, since a much larger clone is one nucleotide away. Likely a read error: the CDR3 ends without its conserved phenylalanine or tryptophan. Genomic DNA provided the template from which TCR beta VDJ and CDR3 profiles were obtained. A single record per CDR3 protein comes from TCRdb applying MiXCR to the reads. The sample consists of fewer than 250,000 distinct CDR3 sequences, more than 45% of them appearing once. Sequencing was done on patients that had shown CD8+CD57+ cell expansion by flow cytometry. The CDR3 is made up of 15 amino acids. CDR1 MRHNA and CDR2 SNTAGT come from the germline V gene. The ends lost 0 bases at V and 3 bases at J; junction bases unmatched: 2. These data come from a study of CD8+CD57+ T cells in acquired aplastic anemia.

The sequencing input was sorted CD4+, CD8+, or CD8+CD57+ T cells (not recorded which) from PBMCs. This rearrangement joins TRBV6-4 to TRBJ2-1; TRBD1 matches at 7 bases. The receptor was derived from a human donor with aplastic anemia. CDR3 sequence (DNA): TGTGCCAGCAGTGACTCAGGACAGGACTACAATGAGCAGTTCCTC. It translates to CASSDSGQDYNEQFL.